This T cell receptor (beta chain) is drawn from a study of immune cell composition in non-small cell lung cancer. Notes on this clone: What it binds is not known.

Study-wide results and caveats: Overall clonality, unlike maximal tumour-associated clone frequency, did not predict TIL reactivity. Lung squamous cell carcinoma tumours had significantly higher top 10 clone scores and productive clonality than lung adenocarcinoma.

The J segment lost 3 bases and the V segment lost 4 bases, leaving 2 bases of the junction unmatched. The length of the CDR3 is 13 residues. Germline assignment: CDR1 SGHNT and CDR2 YENEEA. TCRdb keeps only in-frame clones here, not all; method: immunoSEQ multiplex PCR. The sample shows almost 4,000 clones, 70% to 80% of them seen only once. The sequencing sample was made of lung tumor tissue. The genes are TRBV11-3 and TRBJ2-5, with 7 bases fitting TRBD1. This receptor was obtained from a human donor with non-small cell lung cancer. CDR3 protein: CASSSGTEETQYF. As DNA, the CDR3 is TGTGCCAGCAGCTCCGGGACAGAAGAGACCCAGTACTTC.